The subject of this entry is one T cell receptor beta chain. Healthy HIV-negative adults with no recent acute infections or vaccinations were recruited as donors. Naive CD4+ cells were CD45RA-selected; the remaining cells were memory. These data are taken from a study of shared clonotypes between healthy human individuals. Study-level background: Contributing individuals were two females and three males aged 18 to 49.

This table comes from immunoSEQ multiplex PCR, and its TCRdb copy is limited to in-frame clones, with some not included. In the table there are roughly 1,000,000 clones, around 82% of which are singletons. The V gene's germline CDR1 is SGHRS and CDR2 YFSETQ. The CDR3 covers 16 residues. Trimming shortened V by 0 bases and J by 0 bases, and 9 bases separated the two germline ends. The rearrangement uses TRBV5-1 and TRBJ1-4; no reliable D call. Sequences were obtained from memory CD4+ T cells from PBMCs. Indicated subset: CD45RA-negative fraction. This TCR was recovered from a man between 18 and 35 years old in good health. Some clones in this sample may be carry-over from other donors' samples. The CDR3 DNA sequence: TGCGCCAGCAGCTTGGGACAACGGACAACTAATGAAAAACTGTTTTTT. It codes for CASSLGQRTTNEKLFF.